Reported below is one TCR beta chain. Which antigen it targets is not known. Within one base of it there is no much larger clone, and no base qualities were kept. The label giving this sample's time point can be read as: cycle 4 day 1 (C4D1), after 6 weeks of nivolumab. All trial patients had relapsed after autologous stem cell transplantation, with cohorts A, B and C differing in prior brentuximab vedotin exposure. The trial cohort included 50 to 60 patients with relapsed/refractory classical Hodgkin lymphoma, and each patient had a best overall response of complete response, partial response or progressive disease. In the multi-cohort phase II CheckMate 205 trial, trial patients received single-agent nivolumab. An independent review committee assessed best overall response by applying the 2007 International Working Group response criteria. PBMCs from the trial were collected at three points: immediately before nivolumab initiation (C1D1), and during therapy at cycle 2 day 1 and cycle 4 day 1. Peripheral blood was collected in 8 mL Vacutainer Cell Preparation Tubes, from which PBMCs were isolated by centrifugation and then cryopreserved.

This entry is derived from a study of PD-1 blockade in classical Hodgkin lymphoma (dated by TCRdb to the early 2020s). Regarding the research as a whole: Nivolumab dosing was 3 mg/kg intravenously every 2 weeks, continuing until either disease progression or unacceptable toxicity. The study used TCR beta sequencing and CyTOF to define a peripheral blood immune signature of response to PD-1 blockade in classical Hodgkin lymphoma. Study-wide findings and limitations: The study covered only a single clinical trial cohort, and the causes of the repertoire differences, possibly disease activity or prior therapy, were still not defined. Baseline diversity similar to that of newly diagnosed patients was observed in trial patients achieving complete response, whereas significantly lower diversity was observed in partial responders and progressors. Lower diversity was seen in patients whose nivolumab began less than 1 year after ASCT, and these patients were left out of later analyses so that immune reconstitution would not confound the results. Baseline TCR diversity was reported to be lower in newly diagnosed patients than in healthy donors, and even lower in relapsed/refractory patients. A significant rise by C4D1 was seen in CD4+ but not CD8+ TCR diversity (p=0.0027 vs p=0.16), with the rise being most apparent in complete responders (p=0.02).

The Qiagen DNeasy kit was used to extract genomic DNA from unsorted PBMCs and from the negatively selected CD4+ and CD8+ fractions. TCR beta CDR3 regions were subjected to amplification by immunoSEQ multiplex PCR with primers that anneal to V and J segments. Amplification bias was minimized using a synthetic immune receptor repertoire, and residual bias was removed computationally after sequencing. Concerning the study's data processing: Repertoire diversity was quantified as the Shannon entropy index using custom Python scripts. Unsorted, CD4+ and CD8+ repertoires were examined separately, except in combined analyses, for which CD4+ and CD8+ sequences were merged in silico. A clone counted as expanded when the clone's frequency after treatment rose at least 2-fold relative to C1D1, and clones undetected at baseline were given a pseudocount of 0.5. Singleton clones were defined as clones with 0 or 1 copy at C1D1, and non-singleton clones were defined as clones with 2 or more copies. Clones expanded in unsorted samples were labelled as CD4+, CD8+ or unknown by matching protein sequences in sorted samples from the same patient. Wilcoxon tests on paired samples were used to test diversity changes from C1D1 to C4D1. Held by TCRdb, this immuneACCESS table contains in-frame sequences only and omits some clones. Under half of the omission traces to an unresolved V gene where checked; the cause of the rest is unknown. V and J calls and clone size are copied from that table; D and trimming were computed from the DNA. The sample yields approximately 20,000 clones; about 84% were counted once. The ten top clones hold roughly a fifth of the sample.

Measured from the cysteine to the phenylalanine, the CDR3 is 15 residues long. Solely the CDR3 DNA is kept, with 45 bases framed from the first base. From V the trimming removes 0 bases and from J it removes 7 bases, while the gene matches leave 6 bases of the junction unaccounted for. CDR1 and CDR2 are read off the germline V gene as LGHNA and YNFKEQ. This clonotype was obtained from a human donor with classical Hodgkin lymphoma. The sequencing here drew on peripheral blood mononuclear cells (PBMCs), taken before the fourth cycle of nivolumab. The chain employs TRBV4-2 and TRBJ2-4, with 7 bases in between that match TRBD1. The CDR3 amino acid sequence is: CASSQDGTADNIQYF. The nucleotide sequence reads as follows: TGTGCCAGCAGCCAAGACGGGACAGCGGATAACATTCAGTACTTC.